Presented here are 15 T cell receptor beta chains from one specimen sequenced in a study of vaccination and CD4 T cells after COVID-19. Their recognized antigens are unknown. Indicated treatment: roughly 10-day PBMC culture with coronavirus spike peptide pools or control peptides (ViraFEST assay). The assay that was used to sequence DNA from cultured CD4+ T cells was the Oncomine TCR Beta short-read assay. TCRdb ran MiXCR on the PCR reads and lists one entry per CDR3 protein. The table lists about 14,000 distinct CDR3 sequences, about 45% of them singletons, with about 12% in the top ten. Input material: CD4+ T cells from blood, cultured in vitro. These receptors all come from a human donor who had recovered from COVID-19.

This chain links TRBV30 with TRBJ1-2; D remains ambiguous. CDR1 and CDR2 from the germline V gene are GTSNPN and SVGIG (reference sequence). The CDR3 sequence is 13 residues long. Trimming shortened V by 2 bases and J by 3 bases, and 10 bases separated the two germline ends. The CDR3 DNA reads as TGTGCCTGGAGTCCAGTTAGTGACTATGGCTACACCTTC. Translated, it gives CAWSPVSDYGYTF.

The V call is TRBV7-2, the J call TRBJ1-2; D is ambiguous. V lost 3 bases and J lost 2, with 7 bases in between. CDR1 is SGHTA and CDR2 is FQGNSA in the germline V gene. The CDR3 runs 13 residues. Here the CDR3 DNA reads TGTGCCAGCAGCTTGGAACTAAACTATGGCTACACCTTC. It codes for CASSLELNYGYTF.

V usage is TRBV7-9 and J usage is TRBJ1-1; D possibly corresponds to TRBD1 (6 bases). Germline CDR1 SEHNR, CDR2 FQNEAQ (reference sequence). Trimming shortened V by 5 bases and J by 4 bases, and 11 bases separated the two germline ends. The CDR3 is 13 residues long. CDR3 loop: CASSGGGFTEAFF. Written as DNA, the CDR3 is TGTGCCAGCAGCGGCGGGGGCTTCACTGAAGCTTTCTTT. The full variable domain, with the rest looked up from reference TRBV7-9 and TRBJ1-1, is DTGVSQNPRHKITKRGQNVTFRCDPISEHNRLYWYRQTLGQGPEFLTYFQNEAQLEKSRLLSDRFSAERPKGSFSTLEIQRTEQGDSAMYLCASSGGGFTEAFFGQGTRLTVV.

The genes are TRBV6-2 or TRBV6-3 and TRBJ2-1, with 7 bases aligning to TRBD1. This CDR3 region has 13 residues. V shed 8 bases, J shed 12 bases, and the junction held 13 bases outside the gene matches. The germline gives CDR1 MNHEY, CDR2 SVGEGT. This CDR3 reads CASDRVGLKGQFF. The CDR3 DNA sequence: TGTGCCAGCGACAGGGTCGGTCTGAAGGGGCAGTTCTTC.

The chain is built from TRBV6-2 or TRBV6-3 and TRBJ2-3, with 14 bases fitting TRBD2. This CDR3 is 17 amino acids long. The germline V gene has CDR1 MNHEY and CDR2 SVGEGT. V trimming: 5 bases; J trimming: 4 bases; junction bases outside the gene matches: 8. The CDR3 protein is CASSVTSGRVGSDTQYF. The CDR3 DNA is TGTGCCAGCAGTGTGACTAGCGGGAGGGTCGGATCAGATACGCAGTATTTT.

This clonotype has just a few counts. The CDR3 DNA follows: TGTGCCAGCAGCTTGGTTGGGCAGATGAACACTGAAGCTTTCTTT. Its protein is CASSLVGQMNTEAFF. The chain is built from TRBV5-5 and TRBJ1-1; D remains ambiguous. This CDR3 has 15 amino acids. Per the germline V gene, CDR1 is SGHKS and CDR2 is YYEKEE (reference sequence). V was trimmed by 0 bases and J by 0 bases, leaving 9 bases between them.

The chain carries TRBV6-5 and TRBJ2-7; 9 bases align to TRBD2. The CDR3 has 16 amino acids. The germline gives CDR1 MNHEY, CDR2 SVGAGI. J was trimmed by 1 base and V by 3 bases; bases with no gene match: 7. CDR3 sequence (DNA): TGTGCCAGCAGTTATAGCTGGGCGGGAGGGTCCTACGAGCAGTACTTC. Translating it yields CASSYSWAGGSYEQYF.

In this sample, this clonotype turned up a few times. Mismatch with germline at one junction end may stem from a read error. The V call is TRBV20-1, the J call TRBJ1-6; D gene unclear. Germline V gives CDR1 DFQATT, CDR2 SNEGSKA (reference sequence). The CDR3 covers 13 residues. The DNA for the CDR3 is TGCAGTGCAAGAGAGGTTGATAATTCACCCCTCCACTTT. This translates into CSAREVDNSPLHF.

This chain joins TRBV24-1 and TRBJ2-5; either TRBD1 or TRBD2 may fit D (8 bases each). The CDR3 has 20 residues. CDR1 and CDR2 from the germline V gene are KGHDR and SFDVKD. V lost 3 bases and J 5 bases, leaving 30 bases between the germline ends. The CDR3 nucleotides are TGTGCCACCAGTGATCTTAGGACAGGGCTGCCGGGGGGGACTGGGGAGACCCAGTACTTC. Amino acid sequence: CATSDLRTGLPGGTGETQYF.

This chain uses TRBV12-3 or TRBV12-4 with TRBJ1-5, with 9 bases matching TRBD1. V was pared by 5 bases and J by 6 bases, with 8 bases of the junction left unmatched. CDR3 size: 15 residues. The chain's CDR3 is CASSPQTGGSQPQHF. CDR3 DNA sequence: TGTGCCAGCAGTCCCCAGACAGGGGGGAGTCAGCCCCAGCATTTT.

The chain joins TRBV19 to TRBJ2-7, with 9 bases that match TRBD1. Germline assignment: CDR1 LNHDA and CDR2 SQIVND (reference sequence). The CDR3 is 16 residues long. The trim removed 6 bases at V and 5 bases at J, leaving 14 bases unmatched. The CDR3 spells CASRDLGDRVSNEQYF. The CDR3 coding sequence is TGTGCCAGTAGGGACCTCGGGGACAGGGTGTCCAACGAGCAGTACTTC.

This clonotype was recorded a few times. The chain employs TRBV12-3 or TRBV12-4 and TRBJ1-5; 7 nucleotides agree with TRBD1. The CDR3 extends over 14 amino acids. V dropped 6 bases and J dropped 3; count of bases not matched to a gene: 5. The CDR3 region is CASSFTGDNQPQHF. The CDR3 coding sequence is TGTGCCAGCAGCTTCACAGGGGACAATCAGCCCCAGCATTTT.

The V and J genes are TRBV7-9 and TRBJ2-5; tentatively, D is TRBD1 (5 bases). The germline gives CDR1 SEHNR, CDR2 FQNEAQ (reference sequence). CDR3 length equals 16 residues. Trimming left V 5 bases short and J 2 bases short, with 18 bases between. CDR3 loop: CASSPPHRFLQETQYF. The CDR3 region has the DNA TGTGCCAGCAGCCCCCCCCACAGGTTTCTTCAAGAGACCCAGTACTTC.

This chain links TRBV10-3 with TRBJ1-1; D remains unclear. The ends were cut back, 2 bases at V and 3 bases at J, with 7 bases in the middle. The CDR3 contains 13 residues. The germline V gene encodes CDR1 ENHRY and CDR2 SYGVKD. The CDR3 nucleotides are TGTGCCATCAGTGAGATGTACTACACTGAAGCTTTCTTT. Its protein is CAISEMYYTEAFF.

As DNA, the CDR3 is TGTGCCAGCATCGCGGACAGGGATAAGGGCACCGGGGAGCTGTTTTTT. This codes for CASIADRDKGTGELFF. The rearrangement joins TRBV27 to TRBJ2-2; 8 positions match TRBD1. The CDR3 is made up of 16 amino acids. V gave up 7 bases and J gave up 4 bases; unmatched junction bases: 11. CDR1 is MNHEY and CDR2 is SMNVEV in the germline V gene (reference sequence).